Listed here are 15 T cell receptor beta chains from one sample, sequenced in a study of Graves' ophthalmopathy and Graves' hyperthyroidism. CDR3 regions of TCR beta were amplified from RNA transcripts. RT-PCR in the first round used HTBI primers; a second-round multiplex PCR followed. TCRdb passed the multiplex PCR reads through MiXCR, listing each CDR3 protein once. The sample comprises approximately 210,000 distinct CDR3 sequences, less than 30% of which are singletons, and 9.1% rests with the top ten. The source material was peripheral blood. Receptors originate from a man aged 50 or older with Graves' ophthalmopathy.

This chain uses TRBV10-3 with TRBJ1-5, with 9 nucleotides matching TRBD1. CDR1 is ENHRY and CDR2 is SYGVKD in the germline V gene. The CDR3 length is 16 residues. Trimming removed 10 bases from V and 0 bases from J; junction bases left unmatched: 10. In DNA, the CDR3 is TGTGCCACCCGCCGACAGGGGGAATATAGCAATCAGCCCCAGCATTTT. Translation gives CATRRQGEYSNQPQHF.

This clonotype was counted at least ten times. This rearrangement joins TRBV2 to TRBJ2-2; no reliable D call. Germline lookup yields CDR1 SNHLY and CDR2 FYNNEI. Trimming pared 4 bases from V and 7 bases from J, leaving 10 bases between. The CDR3 has 13 residues. In DNA, the CDR3 is TGTGCCAGCAGTGTAGCAGGTCACGGGGAGCTGTTTTTT. This sequence encodes CASSVAGHGELFF.

This clonotype was seen repeatedly, ten times or more. Since a much larger clone is just one base distant, this may be a read error. The J gene is TRBJ1-6, the V gene TRBV11-2; D is perhaps TRBD1 (5 bases). The CDR3 sequence is 14 residues long. In germline, CDR1 is SGHAT, CDR2 FQNNGV. V was clipped by 0 bases and J by 7 bases, with 7 bases between them. The CDR3 coding sequence is TGTGCCAGCAGCTTAGACAGGGTCAATTCACCCCTCCACTTT. It yields the protein CASSLDRVNSPLHF.

Ten or more counts support this clonotype. The V call is TRBV27, the J call TRBJ2-5; 9 nucleotides match TRBD2. This CDR3 is 15 amino acids long. V shed 3 bases and J 4 bases; nucleotides not matched to a gene: 6. Germline CDR1 is MNHEY and CDR2 is SMNVEV (reference sequence). CDR3 DNA: TGTGCCAGCAGTTTTGCGGGAGGGGGCGTAGAGACCCAGTACTTC. It specifies CASSFAGGGVETQYF.

Ten or more counts support this clonotype. The chain uses TRBV7-2 and TRBJ2-5, with D perhaps assigned TRBD1 or TRBD2 (5 bases each). Germline loops: CDR1 SGHTA, CDR2 FQGNSA. The CDR3 consists of 14 residues. V lost 5 bases and J lost 9, with 19 bases in between. The CDR3 DNA is TGTGCCAGCAGCGCTAGCCAGGGCCGCTTGGCCCAGTACTTC. Its translation: CASSASQGRLAQYF.

This clonotype was observed many times. V and J are TRBV12-3 or TRBV12-4 and TRBJ1-5; possibly TRBD1 for D (5 bases). CDR3 length: 13 residues. V lost 2 bases to trimming and J lost 6 bases, with 8 bases between them. Written as DNA, the CDR3 is TGTGCCAGCAGTTTATCAGGGTTTCAGCCCCAGCATTTT. Translating it yields CASSLSGFQPQHF.

This clonotype appeared many times. V usage is TRBV12-3 or TRBV12-4 and J usage is TRBJ2-5, with 8 bases fitting TRBD1. This CDR3 is 14 amino acids long. V dropped 5 bases and J dropped 4; count of bases not matched to a gene: 6. CDR3 in amino acids: CASSQQGVRETQYF. DNA for the CDR3: TGTGCCAGCAGTCAACAGGGGGTCCGAGAGACCCAGTACTTC.

The chain recombines TRBV7-9 with TRBJ2-5; TRBD1 might be the D (6 bases). Germline CDR1 is SEHNR and CDR2 is FQNEAQ (reference sequence). This CDR3 contains 12 residues. Trimming left V 5 bases short and J 7 bases short, with 11 bases between. The CDR3 reads CASSEGDGTQYF. As DNA, the CDR3 is TGTGCCAGCAGCGAGGGGGACGGGACCCAGTACTTC.

This clonotype has at least ten counts. V usage is TRBV15 and J usage is TRBJ2-2, with D possibly matching TRBD1 (6 bases). V lost 2 bases and J 3 bases, leaving 7 bases between the germline ends. CDR3 length: 14 residues. In germline, CDR1 is LNHNV, CDR2 YYDKDF (reference sequence). Here the CDR3 DNA reads TGTGCCACCAGCAGAAGGACAGACACCGGGGAGCTGTTTTTT. Translated: CATSRRTDTGELFF. Full variable domain (outside the CDR3, taken from reference TRBV15 and TRBJ2-2): DAMVIQNPRYQVTQFGKPVTLSCSQTLNHNVMYWYQQKSSQAPKLLFHYYDKDFNNEADTPDNFQSRRPNTSFCFLDIRSPGLGDTAMYLCATSRRTDTGELFFGEGSRLTVL.

This clonotype was seen many times. The J gene is TRBJ1-1, the V gene TRBV4-2; no firm D call. CDR1 and CDR2 (germline): LGHNA, YNFKEQ. The V end was cut by 4 bases, the J end by 1 base, with 13 bases between. There are 15 residues in the CDR3. The DNA for the CDR3 is TGTGCCAGCAGCCTACGGATGGCGGGGAACACTGAAGCTTTCTTT. It codes for CASSLRMAGNTEAFF.

CDR3 coding DNA: TGTGCCAGCAGATCGACAGGGGGAAACACTGAAGCTTTCTTT. Protein product: CASRSTGGNTEAFF. The chain has TRBV6-1 and TRBJ1-1; 9 bases align to TRBD1. The CDR3 totals 14 residues. CDR1 and CDR2 (germline): MNHNS, SASEGT. With 6 bases clipped from V and 2 bases from J, the junction kept 4 bases outside the gene matches.

The V call is TRBV6-5, the J call TRBJ2-7; TRBD1 agrees at 8 bases. J gave up 2 bases and V 3 bases, and 6 bases lay outside the gene matches. CDR3 length: 15 amino acids. Germline V gives CDR1 MNHEY, CDR2 SVGAGI. This CDR3 is CASSYATGDAYEQYF. In DNA form, the CDR3 reads TGTGCCAGCAGTTATGCGACAGGGGACGCCTACGAGCAGTACTTC.

The rearrangement links TRBV7-9 to TRBJ2-2; the D gene is possibly TRBD2 (6 bases). The CDR3 runs to 14 residues. The germline CDR1 and CDR2 sequences are SEHNR and FQNEAQ (reference sequence). V lost 5 bases and J lost 3, with 10 bases in between. CDR3 sequence reads: CASSPGLHTGELFF. DNA of the CDR3: TGTGCCAGCAGCCCGGGACTCCACACCGGGGAGCTGTTTTTT.

This clonotype was counted ten times or more. This sequence joins TRBV28 and TRBJ2-7; D not resolved. V was clipped by 5 bases and J by 3 bases, with 8 bases between them. This CDR3 has 12 amino acids. Germline V gene lookup returns CDR1 MDHEN and CDR2 SYDVKM. The DNA of the CDR3 is TGTGCCAGCAGTAGATACAGCTACGAGCAGTACTTC. The encoded protein is CASSRYSYEQYF.

This clonotype was seen at least ten times. This rearrangement joins TRBV12-3 or TRBV12-4 to TRBJ2-7; 7 bases agree with TRBD1. The CDR3 sequence is 16 residues long. V shed 6 bases, J shed 5 bases, and the junction held 16 bases outside the gene matches. CDR3 region: CASRLFVGGVFNEQYF. CDR3 bases: TGTGCCAGCAGGCTATTCGTAGGGGGCGTCTTCAACGAGCAGTACTTC.